The present TCR beta chain was sequenced within a study of molecular identifiers for immune sequencing clone quantification. Study observations and caveats: Effector cells kept over 99% of their molecules in clones above 20 RNA copies, while naive cells kept under 1% there.

Sorted inputs of about 20,000 to 1,000,000 cells, with 10%, 30% or 50% RNA, yielded naive CD8 libraries. The sorting of naive CD8 T cells used the CD8+CD4-CCR7+CD45RA+ phenotype. Unmatched junction bases numbered 4, after V lost 1 base and J lost 8 bases. Germline V CDR1 and CDR2: SEHNR, FQNEAQ (reference sequence). This CDR3 is 15 amino acids long. TCRdb reprocessed the PCR reads via MiXCR and lists one record per CDR3 protein. This sample carries 40,000 to 50,000 distinct CDR3 sequences, approximately 21% of them seen once, and the ten largest clones take about 1.2%. Points on this clonotype: Its antigen is still unknown.

This clonotype was obtained from a human donor in good health. Some libraries in this study had Jurkat cell RNA spiked in. The V gene is TRBV7-9, the J gene TRBJ1-6, with 8 nucleotides matching TRBD1. Sequenced input: naive CD8+ T cells from blood, with Jurkat cell RNA spiked in. Subset of the sample: FACS-sorted CD8+CD4-CCR7+CD45RA+ naive T cells. CDR3 nucleotides: TGTGCCAGCAGCTTAGGGACAGGGAGCTATTCACCCCTCCACTTT. Its translation is CASSLGTGSYSPLHF.